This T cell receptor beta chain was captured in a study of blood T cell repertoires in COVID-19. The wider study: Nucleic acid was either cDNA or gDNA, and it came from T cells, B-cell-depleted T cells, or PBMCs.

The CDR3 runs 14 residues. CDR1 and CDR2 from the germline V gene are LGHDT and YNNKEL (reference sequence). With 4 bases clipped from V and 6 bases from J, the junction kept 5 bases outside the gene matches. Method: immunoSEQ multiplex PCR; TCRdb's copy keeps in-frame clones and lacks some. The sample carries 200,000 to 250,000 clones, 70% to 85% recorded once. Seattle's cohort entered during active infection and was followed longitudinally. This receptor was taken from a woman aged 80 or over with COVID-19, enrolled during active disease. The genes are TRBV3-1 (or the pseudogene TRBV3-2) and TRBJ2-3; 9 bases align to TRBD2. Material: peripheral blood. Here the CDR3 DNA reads TGTGCCAGCAGCCCCGGACTAGCGTCGGATACGCAGTATTTT. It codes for CASSPGLASDTQYF.